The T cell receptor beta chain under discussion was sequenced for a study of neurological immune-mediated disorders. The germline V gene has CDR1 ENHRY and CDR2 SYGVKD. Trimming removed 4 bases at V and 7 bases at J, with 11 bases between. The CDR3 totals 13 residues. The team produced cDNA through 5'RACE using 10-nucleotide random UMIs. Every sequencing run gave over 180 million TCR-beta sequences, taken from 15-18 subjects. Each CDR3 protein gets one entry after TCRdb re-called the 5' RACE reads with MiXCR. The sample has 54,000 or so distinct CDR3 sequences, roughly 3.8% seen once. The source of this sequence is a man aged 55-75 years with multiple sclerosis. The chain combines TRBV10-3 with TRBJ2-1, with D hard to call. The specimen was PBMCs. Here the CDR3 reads CAISARTGNEQFF. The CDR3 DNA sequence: TGTGCCATCAGTGCAAGGACCGGGAATGAGCAGTTCTTC.